These T cell receptor beta chains were read from a single sample in a study of blood T cell repertoires in COVID-19. Sequenced by immunoSEQ multiplex PCR; TCRdb stores in-frame clones only, minus some. Among more than 45,000 clones listed, 91% were seen once. The sequenced sample consisted of peripheral blood. All receptors derive from a man between 65 and 85 years old with active COVID-19. Both conserved end residues are part of each CDR3. The order of the fields is D gene, J gene, clone size, V gene, CDR3 DNA, CDR3 protein. D genes are given only for firm matches. Size tells how often a clone was seen (once, few, many) or the class of an expanded clone, and some rows leave it out.

D gene: -; J gene: TRBJ1-6; clone size: -; V gene: TRBV30; CDR3 DNA: TGTGCCTGGAGTGTACAGGGAGCAGGGTCTTCACCCCTCCACTTT; CDR3 protein: CAWSVQGAGSSPLHF
D gene: TRBD1; J gene: TRBJ2-2; clone size: -; V gene: TRBV7-9; CDR3 DNA: TGTGCCAGCAGCCAGCGACAGGGGAACACCGGGGAGCTGTTTTTT; CDR3 protein: CASSQRQGNTGELFF
D gene: -; J gene: TRBJ2-1; clone size: -; V gene: TRBV6-6; CDR3 DNA: TGTGCCAGCAGCATACTAGCTGGAGGTGAGCAGTTCTTC; CDR3 protein: CASSILAGGEQFF
D gene: -; J gene: TRBJ1-1; clone size: -; V gene: TRBV3-1/TRBV3-2; CDR3 DNA: TGTGCCAGCAGCCAAGCGCGGGACCGCCTTAGAACTTTCTTT; CDR3 protein: CASSQARDRLRTFF
D gene: -; J gene: TRBJ1-5; clone size: few; V gene: TRBV7-9; CDR3 DNA: TGTGCCAGCAGCTTATCATCCGGGGTTGGCAATCAGCCCCAGCATTTT; CDR3 protein: CASSLSSGVGNQPQHF
D gene: -; J gene: TRBJ2-1; clone size: -; V gene: TRBV6-1; CDR3 DNA: TGTGCCAGCAGTGAACAAGGGGTGAGTTACAATGAGCAGTTCTTC; CDR3 protein: CASSEQGVSYNEQFF
D gene: -; J gene: TRBJ2-7; clone size: -; V gene: TRBV10-2; CDR3 DNA: TGCGCCAGCACCGGGAAATTCCCCTACGAGCAGTACTTC; CDR3 protein: CASTGKFPYEQYF
D gene: TRBD2; J gene: TRBJ2-7; clone size: -; V gene: TRBV7-9; CDR3 DNA: TGTGCCAGCCGGTCGGGGGGGAACTACGAGCAGTACTTC; CDR3 protein: CASRSGGNYEQYF
D gene: TRBD1; J gene: TRBJ1-6; clone size: -; V gene: TRBV30; CDR3 DNA: TGTGCCTGGAGTCCTTTAGGGACAGGATATAATTCACCCCTCCACTTT; CDR3 protein: CAWSPLGTGYNSPLHF
D gene: TRBD2; J gene: TRBJ2-3; clone size: -; V gene: TRBV5-1; CDR3 DNA: TGCGCCAGCAGACTCGGGGGGGCGGAAGATACGCAGTATTTT; CDR3 protein: CASRLGGAEDTQYF
D gene: TRBD1; J gene: TRBJ1-5; clone size: -; V gene: TRBV6-5; CDR3 DNA: TGTGCCAGCAGACAGGGGGGAAGCAATCAGCCCCAGCATTTT; CDR3 protein: CASRQGGSNQPQHF
D gene: -; J gene: TRBJ1-1; clone size: -; V gene: TRBV24-1; CDR3 DNA: TGTGCCACCAGTGATTCGGACAGAGACACTGAAGCTTTCTTT; CDR3 protein: CATSDSDRDTEAFF
D gene: TRBD1; J gene: TRBJ2-5; clone size: -; V gene: TRBV5-4; CDR3 DNA: TGTGCCAGCAGCTTGGACAGGGGGTCCCAAGAGACCCAGTACTTC; CDR3 protein: CASSLDRGSQETQYF
D gene: -; J gene: TRBJ1-6; clone size: -; V gene: TRBV19; CDR3 DNA: TGTGCCAGTAGAGGGACACCTAATAATTCACCCCTCCACTTT; CDR3 protein: CASRGTPNNSPLHF
D gene: -; J gene: TRBJ2-6; clone size: -; V gene: TRBV6-1; CDR3 DNA: TGTGCCAGCAGTGAGAGGGGGGGCTCTGGGGCCAACGTCCTGACTTTC; CDR3 protein: CASSERGGSGANVLTF
D gene: TRBD2; J gene: TRBJ2-3; clone size: -; V gene: TRBV11-1; CDR3 DNA: TGTGCCAGCAGCGGGACTAGTGCGGATACGCAGTATTTT; CDR3 protein: CASSGTSADTQYF
D gene: TRBD1; J gene: TRBJ1-2; clone size: -; V gene: TRBV5-1; CDR3 DNA: TGCGCCAGCAGCTATGGACAGGGACGCCGGAGTGGTGGCTACACCTTC; CDR3 protein: CASSYGQGRRSGGYTF
D gene: TRBD1; J gene: TRBJ2-7; clone size: -; V gene: TRBV11-1; CDR3 DNA: TGTGCCAGCAGCTCCCGGGACAGGACTACCTACGAGCAGTACTTC; CDR3 protein: CASSSRDRTTYEQYF
D gene: TRBD1; J gene: TRBJ1-5; clone size: -; V gene: TRBV18; CDR3 DNA: TGTGCCAGCTCACCAGACGGGACAGCGAATCAGCCCCAGCATTTT; CDR3 protein: CASSPDGTANQPQHF
D gene: TRBD1; J gene: TRBJ2-7; clone size: -; V gene: TRBV6-5; CDR3 DNA: TGTGCCAGCAGTTACCGGACAGGGCGAACCTACGAGCAGTACTTC; CDR3 protein: CASSYRTGRTYEQYF
D gene: -; J gene: TRBJ1-1; clone size: -; V gene: TRBV6-6; CDR3 DNA: TGTGCCAGCATCACCCTCGGGGGGATGAACACTGAAGCTTTCTTT; CDR3 protein: CASITLGGMNTEAFF
D gene: -; J gene: TRBJ1-1; clone size: -; V gene: TRBV6-6; CDR3 DNA: TGTGCCTCATGGCCCCCCAGGGGCGGGGGGAACACTGAAGCTTTCTTT; CDR3 protein: CASWPPRGGGNTEAFF
D gene: TRBD1; J gene: TRBJ2-1; clone size: -; V gene: TRBV9; CDR3 DNA: TGTGCCAGCAGCGTAGGGACAGGTCCCTACAATGAGCAGTTCTTC; CDR3 protein: CASSVGTGPYNEQFF
D gene: -; J gene: TRBJ1-6; clone size: -; V gene: TRBV6-5; CDR3 DNA: TGTGCCAACAGGACAGACGATACTTCACCCCTCCACTTT; CDR3 protein: CANRTDDTSPLHF
D gene: TRBD1; J gene: TRBJ1-1; clone size: -; V gene: TRBV5-1; CDR3 DNA: TGCGCCAGCAGTCCGACAGGGGCCACTGAAGCTTTCTTT; CDR3 protein: CASSPTGATEAFF
D gene: -; J gene: TRBJ1-4; clone size: -; V gene: TRBV5-1; CDR3 DNA: TGCGCCAGCAGCTTGGCCTCAGGGGCGAATAATGAAAAACTGTTTTTT; CDR3 protein: CASSLASGANNEKLFF
D gene: -; J gene: TRBJ1-5; clone size: -; V gene: TRBV9; CDR3 DNA: TGTGCCAGCAGCGTAGGACGGGATCGGCCCCAGCATTTT; CDR3 protein: CASSVGRDRPQHF
D gene: -; J gene: TRBJ2-1; clone size: -; V gene: TRBV11-2; CDR3 DNA: TGTGCCAGCAGCTTAGTTGCGGGCCTTTACAATGAGCAGTTCTTC; CDR3 protein: CASSLVAGLYNEQFF
D gene: TRBD1; J gene: TRBJ1-2; clone size: once; V gene: TRBV19; CDR3 DNA: TGTGCCAGTAGTCAACTGCGGACAGGGATGAGCTACACCTTC; CDR3 protein: CASSQLRTGMSYTF
D gene: -; J gene: TRBJ2-1; clone size: once; V gene: TRBV6-5; CDR3 DNA: TGTGCCAGCACGGGGAGCTCCTACAATGAGCAGTTCTTC; CDR3 protein: CASTGSSYNEQFF
D gene: -; J gene: TRBJ2-5; clone size: once; V gene: TRBV5-4; CDR3 DNA: TGTGCCAGCAGTTCCCGGACTACACCGTACCAAGAGACCCAGTACTTC; CDR3 protein: CASSSRTTPYQETQYF
D gene: -; J gene: TRBJ1-1; clone size: -; V gene: TRBV28; CDR3 DNA: TGTGCCAGCAGTTCGACTCCGGGGGGGCTCACTGAAGCTTTCTTT; CDR3 protein: CASSSTPGGLTEAFF